This entry lists 12 T cell receptor beta chains sequenced from one sample in a study of T cells in Graves' hyperthyroidism and ophthalmopathy. RNA transcripts were the template for amplifying TCR beta CDR3 regions. TCR CDR3 underwent first-round RT-PCR with the HTBI primer set. TCRdb processed the multiplex PCR reads anew with MiXCR; each CDR3 protein has one entry. The sample lists about 350,000 distinct CDR3 sequences, around a sixth occurring once. Sequenced sample: blood. These receptors were obtained from a woman between 40 and 55 years old with Graves' ophthalmopathy.

This clonotype has at least ten counts. This chain uses TRBV15 with TRBJ1-3, with D tentatively TRBD1 (5 bases). The CDR3 has 14 residues. CDR1 and CDR2 (germline): LNHNV, YYDKDF (reference sequence). Trimming removed 1 base at V and 2 bases at J, with 6 bases between. The CDR3 is CATSRGGAGNTIYF. CDR3 sequence (DNA): TGTGCCACCAGCAGAGGGGGGGCTGGAAACACCATATATTTT.

In this sample, this clonotype turned up many times. This chain connects TRBV6-2 or TRBV6-3 to TRBJ2-4; D gene unclear. The CDR3 runs 14 residues. V gave up 0 bases and J gave up 7 bases, with 10 bases separating them. Germline V gene sequence: CDR1 MNHEY, CDR2 SVGEGT. This chain's CDR3 is CASSYSRSMNIQYF. The DNA of the CDR3 is TGTGCCAGCAGTTACTCGAGGTCGATGAACATTCAGTACTTC.

This clonotype was seen many times. This sequence joins TRBV28 and TRBJ1-2; D is uncertain. The CDR3 is 12 amino acids. Per the germline V gene, CDR1 is MDHEN and CDR2 is SYDVKM. The V and J ends lost 4 bases and 8 bases respectively, with 11 bases between them. The CDR3 nucleotides are TGTGCCAGCAGTTGGAACCCGGACGGCTACACCTTC. Protein: CASSWNPDGYTF.

The rearrangement links TRBV7-2 to TRBJ1-2; possible D gene TRBD1, 5 bases. Germline CDR1 is SGHTA and CDR2 is FQGNSA. This CDR3 contains 15 residues. The V end lost 5 bases, the J end lost 5 bases, and 18 bases lay between the germline ends. In DNA form, the CDR3 reads TGTGCCAGCAGCCGGACGAGCAGGGAGGGATATGGCTACACCTTC. This gives the protein CASSRTSREGYGYTF.

The chain recombines TRBV30 with TRBJ1-1, with no clear D. The germline CDR1 and CDR2 sequences are GTSNPN and SVGIG (reference sequence). The CDR3 sequence is 13 residues long. V was pared by 2 bases and J by 1 base, with 8 bases between. CDR3 bases: TGTGCCTGGAGTAAGCTCTCGAACACTGAAGCTTTCTTT. Protein: CAWSKLSNTEAFF.

CDR3 DNA sequence: TGCAGCGTTGTAGCGGGCCGAGGGACCCAGTACTTC. As protein: CSVVAGRGTQYF. This chain uses TRBV29-1 with TRBJ2-5; TRBD2 matches 7 bases. In germline, CDR1 is SQVTM, CDR2 ANQGSEA. There are 12 residues in the CDR3. J gave up 7 bases and V 4 bases, and 6 bases lay outside the gene matches. Together with reference TRBV29-1 and TRBJ2-5, the CDR3 gives the full variable domain: SAVISQKPSRDICQRGTSLTIQCQVDSQVTMMFWYRQQPGQSLTLIATANQGSEATYESGFVIDKFPISRPNLTFSTLTVSNMSPEDSSIYLCSVVAGRGTQYFGPGTRLLVL.

The table lists this clonotype with many counts. The rearrangement links TRBV5-1 to TRBJ2-5; no definite D call. Germline V gives CDR1 SGHRS, CDR2 YFSETQ. V was trimmed by 6 bases and J by 5 bases, leaving 8 bases between them. The CDR3 loop spans 11 amino acids. DNA for the CDR3: TGCGCCAGCACCTCAAAGGAGACCCAGTACTTC. This sequence encodes CASTSKETQYF.

This clonotype was counted at least ten times. This rearrangement joins TRBV28 to TRBJ1-3, with D uncertain. CDR3 length equals 13 residues. Germline V gene lookup returns CDR1 MDHEN and CDR2 SYDVKM. Trimming left V 10 bases short and J 0 bases short, with 10 bases between. CDR3 sequence reads: CATSESSGNTIYF. The CDR3 DNA is TGTGCCACCTCGGAAAGCTCTGGAAACACCATATATTTT.

Notes on this clonotype: Without the conserved terminal phenylalanine or tryptophan, this CDR3 likely stems from a read error. Here the CDR3 reads CASSHGPYQEAQYS. For the CDR3, the DNA is TGTGCCAGCAGCCACGGACCGTACCAAGAGGCCCAGTACTCC. The chain has TRBV7-9 and TRBJ2-5; D gene ambiguous. Per the germline V gene, CDR1 is SEHNR and CDR2 is FQNEAQ (reference sequence). The CDR3 length is 14 residues.

In this sample, this clonotype turned up many times. The chain combines TRBV11-2 with TRBJ2-2, with 10 bases aligning to TRBD2. The CDR3 consists of 17 residues. Trimming took 6 bases from V and 4 from J; bases not matched to a gene: 11. CDR1 SGHAT and CDR2 FQNNGV come from the germline V gene. The CDR3 spells CASSTRWTSGTTGELFF. The CDR3 DNA is TGTGCCAGCAGTACGCGATGGACTAGCGGAACCACCGGGGAGCTGTTTTTT.

This clonotype appeared many times. The chain employs TRBV15 and TRBJ2-7; D possibly corresponds to TRBD1 (6 bases). V was trimmed by 4 bases and J by 3 bases, leaving 10 bases between them. The CDR3 sequence is 13 residues long. Germline lookup yields CDR1 LNHNV and CDR2 YYDKDF (reference sequence). In DNA, the CDR3 is TGTGCCACCAGCACAAGGGACAACTACGAGCAGTACTTC. Protein: CATSTRDNYEQYF.

Many counts were recorded for this clonotype. The junction and the germline gene differ at one end; a read error may be behind it. The chain couples TRBV28 to TRBJ1-2; D may be TRBD1 (6 bases). The CDR3 loop spans 13 amino acids. CDR1 MDHEN and CDR2 SYDVKM come from the germline V gene. CDR3 protein: CASSLLIGQPLKF. In DNA form, the CDR3 reads TGTGCCAGCAGCCTTTTGATAGGACAGCCCCTCAAGTTC.